This T cell receptor beta chain comes out of a study of T cells after yellow fever vaccination. CDR1 is KGHDR, CDR2 SFDVKD, per germline. V was clipped by 10 bases and J by 5 bases; unmatched bases: 3. This CDR3 is 12 amino acids long. This clonotype was seen a handful of times. TCRdb re-derived calls from the 5' RACE reads in MiXCR, one entry per CDR3 protein. Of about 310,000 distinct CDR3 sequences listed, around 4% were seen once; the top ten hold around 20%. The V gene is TRBV24-1, the J gene TRBJ1-5; 8 positions agree with TRBD1. This sample comprised PBMCs, obtained on the day of the yellow fever booster vaccination. This receptor was obtained from a man aged 18 to 35 who received the YFV17D yellow fever vaccine. The chain's CDR3 is CATTTGDQPQHF. CDR3 sequence (DNA): TGTGCCACTACGACAGGGGATCAGCCCCAGCATTTT.